The 17 T cell receptor beta chains listed next were all sequenced from one sample in a study of cytomegalovirus exposure and HLA in healthy donors. Vbeta (60) and Jbeta (13) primers were used in the PCR. Here immunoSEQ multiplex PCR was the method, and the copy in TCRdb shows in-frame clones only, minus some. The table lists roughly 180,000 clones, around 75% of them singletons. Sequenced sample: PBMCs. Receptors were obtained from a woman in her twenties or thirties in good health and CMV-seropositive.

This sequence joins TRBV6-6 and TRBJ1-6; no clear D gene. The CDR3 runs 14 residues. Germline CDR1 and CDR2: MNHNY and SVGAGI (reference sequence). V lost 2 bases and J lost 9, with 11 bases in between. As DNA, the CDR3 is TGTGCCAGCAGTTACCTGGTCGGAGGTTCACCCCTCCACTTT. Amino acid sequence: CASSYLVGGSPLHF.

V usage is TRBV19 and J usage is TRBJ2-1, with a tentative D call TRBD2 (6 bases). Germline V gives CDR1 LNHDA, CDR2 SQIVND (reference sequence). The V end lost 5 bases, the J end lost 12 bases, and 11 bases lay between the germline ends. The CDR3 runs to 11 residues. CDR3 DNA sequence: TGTGCCAGTAGTCCTCTGGGACTGCAGTTCTTC. Translation: CASSPLGLQFF.

V usage is TRBV9 and J usage is TRBJ2-1; D perhaps matches TRBD2 (7 bases). The CDR3 spans 16 residues. Germline V lookup: CDR1 SGDLS, CDR2 YYNGEE. Trimming removed 1 base at V and 7 bases at J, with 18 bases between. The CDR3: CASSVLGEGVRNEQFF. CDR3 bases: TGTGCCAGCAGCGTACTGGGGGAGGGGGTCCGGAATGAGCAGTTCTTC.

The gene calls are TRBV6-5 and TRBJ2-2, with a possible D match to TRBD1 (5 bases). This CDR3 has 13 amino acids. Germline-derived CDR1 and CDR2 are MNHEY and SVGAGI. Deletions cut 10 bases from V and 0 bases from J, with 9 bases between. The CDR3 nucleotides are TGTGCCACCGGACAACCGAACACCGGGGAGCTGTTTTTT. It is translated as CATGQPNTGELFF.

Concerning this clone itself: The same CDR3 is also encoded by other DNA sequences in this sample. The chain carries TRBV7-9 and TRBJ2-2, with D possibly matching TRBD2 (5 bases). The ends were cut back, 3 bases at V and 4 bases at J, with 6 bases in the middle. Germline-derived CDR1 and CDR2 are SEHNR and FQNEAQ (reference sequence). The CDR3 totals 13 residues. CDR3 amino acids: CASSFGGTGELFF. In nucleotides, the CDR3 is TGTGCCAGCAGCTTCGGAGGCACCGGGGAGCTGTTTTTT.

The V and J genes are TRBV5-4 and TRBJ2-1, with 13 positions matching TRBD2. The CDR3 length is 18 residues. From germline, CDR1 is SGHNT and CDR2 YYREEE (reference sequence). V shed 8 bases and J 2 bases; nucleotides not matched to a gene: 13. The CDR3 here is CASTGTSGNRQTYNEQFF. CDR3 sequence (DNA): TGTGCCAGTACTGGGACTAGCGGGAACAGACAGACCTACAATGAGCAGTTCTTC. Drawing the rest from reference TRBV5-4 and TRBJ2-1, the complete variable domain is ETGVTQSPTHLIKTRGQQVTLRCSSQSGHNTVSWYQQALGQGPQFIFQYYREEENGRGNFPPRFSGLQFPNYSSELNVNALELDDSALYLCASTGTSGNRQTYNEQFFGPGTRLTVL.

The genes are TRBV7-6 and TRBJ2-7, with 9 bases that match TRBD2. Trimming at V came to 2 bases and at J to 1 base, leaving 9 bases not matched to a gene. CDR1 and CDR2 from the germline V gene are SGHVS and FNYEAQ. The CDR3 sequence is 17 residues long. For the CDR3, the DNA is TGTGCCAGCAGCTTATTTCGCGGGAGGGCAATGTCCTACGAGCAGTACTTC. Its translation is CASSLFRGRAMSYEQYF.

This clone showed up just a few times. The chain combines TRBV23-1 with TRBJ2-1; D is possibly TRBD1 (6 bases). TRBV23-1 is recorded as an ORF, its role being uncertain. V was cut by 3 bases and J by 7 bases, with 13 bases left in between. The CDR3 has 14 residues. The CDR3 DNA reads as TGCGCCAGCAGTCAGGGAAGGGGGAAAAATGAGCAGTTCTTC. Translation gives CASSQGRGKNEQFF.

The chain joins TRBV7-9 to TRBJ1-2; a possible D gene is TRBD1 (5 bases). This CDR3 contains 17 residues. CDR1 SEHNR and CDR2 FQNEAQ come from the germline V gene (reference sequence). The V and J ends lost 2 bases and 0 bases respectively, with 16 bases between them. The CDR3 region has the DNA TGTGCCAGCAGCTTATGGGCAGGGAAGATAGCTAACTATGGCTACACCTTC. Amino acids: CASSLWAGKIANYGYTF.

The chain employs TRBV6-5 and TRBJ1-2; TRBD1 aligns across 7 bases. Trimming at V came to 2 bases and at J to 3 bases, leaving 3 bases not matched to a gene. Per the germline V gene, CDR1 is MNHEY and CDR2 is SVGAGI. The length of the CDR3 is 14 residues. The CDR3 spells CASSYRDRDYGYTF. DNA for the CDR3: TGTGCCAGCAGTTACCGAGACAGGGACTATGGCTACACCTTC.

The chain couples TRBV27 to TRBJ1-5, with TRBD1 matching over 11 bases. V was clipped by 0 bases and J by 0 bases; unmatched bases: 7. CDR1 and CDR2 from the germline V gene are MNHEY and SMNVEV (reference sequence). This CDR3 contains 19 residues. CDR3 coding DNA: TGTGCCAGCAGTTTATCGGGAGGGACAGGGGGATATAGCAATCAGCCCCAGCATTTT. It yields the protein CASSLSGGTGGYSNQPQHF.

The chain uses TRBV11-2 and TRBJ1-2; TRBD1 is a possible D gene (6 bases). The germline V gene encodes CDR1 SGHAT and CDR2 FQNNGV. CDR3 length equals 14 residues. V shed 2 bases and J shed 7 bases, with 14 bases lying between them. The CDR3 loop reads CASSLLQGLRGYTF. The CDR3 region has the DNA TGTGCCAGCAGCTTACTACAGGGTCTTCGTGGCTACACCTTC.

The V call is TRBV5-1, the J call TRBJ2-1; D not certain. Trimming cost V 2 bases and J 11 bases, with 20 bases left between them. The V gene's germline CDR1 is SGHRS and CDR2 YFSETQ. The length of the CDR3 is 15 residues. CDR3: CASSLTNLGRNQQFF. Here the CDR3 DNA reads TGCGCCAGCAGCTTAACTAACCTAGGCAGAAATCAGCAGTTCTTC.

The rearrangement links TRBV28 to TRBJ1-2, with a tentative D call TRBD1 (6 bases). The V gene's germline CDR1 is MDHEN and CDR2 SYDVKM. This CDR3 spans 13 amino acids. Trimming left V 4 bases short and J 2 bases short, with 8 bases between. DNA of the CDR3: TGTGCCAGCAGTTCGGGACAAAACTATGGCTACACCTTC. The encoded protein is CASSSGQNYGYTF.

The chain employs TRBV19 and TRBJ2-7; TRBD1 matches 10 bases. The V gene's germline CDR1 is LNHDA and CDR2 SQIVND (reference sequence). V dropped 3 bases and J dropped 7; count of bases not matched to a gene: 6. CDR3 length: 14 amino acids. The CDR3, as DNA: TGTGCCAGTAGTATCAGGGGACAGGGGCTGGAGCAGTACTTC. This gives the protein CASSIRGQGLEQYF.

This rearrangement joins TRBV5-4 to TRBJ2-3, with D tentatively TRBD1 (6 bases). Trimming shortened V by 1 base and J by 2 bases, and 11 bases separated the two germline ends. The CDR3 is made up of 15 amino acids. CDR1 SGHNT and CDR2 YYREEE come from the germline V gene (reference sequence). CDR3: CASSLPQGHTDTQYF. The CDR3 nucleotides read TGTGCCAGCAGCTTGCCCCAGGGGCACACAGATACGCAGTATTTT.

V and J are TRBV5-1 and TRBJ2-7; 10 positions agree with TRBD2. V dropped 3 bases and J dropped 0; count of bases not matched to a gene: 9. The germline V gene encodes CDR1 SGHRS and CDR2 YFSETQ. The CDR3 sequence is 17 residues long. The CDR3 loop is CASSYRLAGLSSYEQYF. The CDR3 bases are TGCGCCAGCAGCTACAGACTAGCGGGTTTAAGCTCCTACGAGCAGTACTTC.